What follows are 9 T cell receptor beta chains derived from one specimen sequenced in a study of T cell responses to AZD1222 COVID-19 vaccine. Data came from immunoSEQ multiplex PCR; TCRdb stores just in-frame clones and leaves some out. This table has about 140,000 clones, 90% appearing once. This specimen consisted of peripheral blood, obtained on day 0 of AZD1222 vaccination. The receptors come from an adult in good health.

To note about this clone: Other DNA sequences of this sample code for an identical CDR3. The chain has TRBV14 and TRBJ1-1, with TRBD1 matching 7 bases. Germline CDR1 is SGHDN and CDR2 is FVKESK. Trimming at V came to 4 bases and at J to 2 bases, leaving 7 bases not matched to a gene. This CDR3 contains 15 residues. CDR3 loop: CASSLRTGRNTEAFF. CDR3 nucleotide sequence: TGTGCCAGCAGCCTAAGGACAGGCCGTAACACTGAAGCTTTCTTT.

This chain uses TRBV6-6 with TRBJ1-2; no firm D call. The germline V gene encodes CDR1 MNHNY and CDR2 SVGAGI (reference sequence). Trimming cost V 8 bases and J 1 base, with 8 bases left between them. This CDR3 has 12 residues. The CDR3 loop is CASCAGNYGYTF. The CDR3 DNA follows: TGTGCCAGCTGCGCCGGTAACTATGGCTACACCTTC.

V is TRBV9 and J is TRBJ1-1, with 7 positions matching TRBD1. Losses at the gene ends were 3 bases for V and 1 base for J; bases not matched to a gene: 12. This CDR3 is built from 17 residues. Germline V gene lookup returns CDR1 SGDLS and CDR2 YYNGEE. The CDR3 nucleotides are TGTGCCAGCAGCGCCGTACAGGGGCCTGCTTGGAACACTGAAGCTTTCTTT. Protein sequence: CASSAVQGPAWNTEAFF.

The V call is TRBV7-9, the J call TRBJ1-2; D uncertain. The V end lost 0 bases, the J end lost 4 bases, and 9 bases lay between the germline ends. The length of the CDR3 is 14 residues. CDR1 and CDR2 from the germline V gene are SEHNR and FQNEAQ (reference sequence). The CDR3, as DNA: TGTGCCAGCAGCTTAGCGCGGGATGGCTATGGCTACACCTTC. It codes for CASSLARDGYGYTF.

The chain employs TRBV7-9 and TRBJ1-1; no clear D. The V gene lost 1 base and the J gene lost 0 bases, with 18 bases spanning the gap. The CDR3 spans 18 residues. Germline V lookup: CDR1 SEHNR, CDR2 FQNEAQ (reference sequence). The CDR3 nucleotides are TGTGCCAGCAGCTTAGGGGAGACGGATGGATACATGAACACTGAAGCTTTCTTT. Protein: CASSLGETDGYMNTEAFF.

The chain combines TRBV30 with TRBJ1-2; D gene ambiguous. Germline V gene data show CDR1 as GTSNPN and CDR2 as SVGIG (reference sequence). V was trimmed by 3 bases and J by 4 bases, leaving 9 bases between them. The CDR3 consists of 12 residues. The CDR3 protein is CAWSSTGYGYTF. CDR3 DNA: TGTGCCTGGAGCTCGACTGGCTATGGCTACACCTTC.

This chain connects TRBV7-9 to TRBJ2-5; the D is unclear. V dropped 5 bases and J dropped 1 base, with 8 bases sitting between them. Germline V CDR1 and CDR2: SEHNR, FQNEAQ (reference sequence). The CDR3 covers 13 residues. The CDR3 bases are TGTGCCAGCAGCCCGACCGCCCAAGAGACCCAGTACTTC. Its protein product is CASSPTAQETQYF.

This clone was seen a single time. The chain couples TRBV24-1 to TRBJ2-2; maybe TRBD2 (6 bases). Trimming cost V 0 bases and J 3 bases, with 10 bases left between them. The CDR3 contains 16 residues. Germline values: CDR1 KGHDR, CDR2 SFDVKD. The CDR3 region is CATSDLLGGYTGELFF. The CDR3 DNA reads as TGTGCCACCAGTGATTTGCTTGGGGGGTACACCGGGGAGCTGTTTTTT.

The chain carries TRBV19 and TRBJ1-4, with no clear D. CDR1 is LNHDA and CDR2 is SQIVND in the germline V gene (reference sequence). V was cut by 1 base and J by 7 bases, with 1 base left in between. The length of the CDR3 is 11 residues. Written as DNA, the CDR3 is TGTGCCAGTAGTATAGGTGAAAAACTGTTTTTT. This codes for CASSIGEKLFF.